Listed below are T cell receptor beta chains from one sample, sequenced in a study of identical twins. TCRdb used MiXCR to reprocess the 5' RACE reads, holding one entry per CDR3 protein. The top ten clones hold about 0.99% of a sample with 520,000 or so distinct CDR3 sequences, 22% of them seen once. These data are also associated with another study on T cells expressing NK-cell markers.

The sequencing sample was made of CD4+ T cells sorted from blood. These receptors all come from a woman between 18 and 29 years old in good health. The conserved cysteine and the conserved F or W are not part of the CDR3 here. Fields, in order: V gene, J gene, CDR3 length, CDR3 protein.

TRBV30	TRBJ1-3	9	AWSWGATIY
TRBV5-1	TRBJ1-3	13	ASSGGILSGNTIY
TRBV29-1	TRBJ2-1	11	SVDGGAYNEQF
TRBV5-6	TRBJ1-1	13	ASRPGGPGGPEAF
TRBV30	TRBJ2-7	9	ASIRPYEQY
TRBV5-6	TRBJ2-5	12	ASSWTGPGETQY
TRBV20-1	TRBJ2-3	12	SARRVAGKFTQY
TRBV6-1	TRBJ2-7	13	ASSERGTGSREQY
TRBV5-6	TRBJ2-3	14	ASSLAGRTGTDTQY
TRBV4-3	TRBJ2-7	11	ASSEGLQYEQY
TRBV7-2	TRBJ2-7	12	ASARTSGRGEQY
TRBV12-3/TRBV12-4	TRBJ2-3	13	ASTLMGGGGDTQY
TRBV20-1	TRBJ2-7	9	SAGDFYEQY
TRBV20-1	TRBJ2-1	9	SARGGTQQF
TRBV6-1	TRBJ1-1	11	ASTDLINTEAF
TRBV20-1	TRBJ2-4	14	SAKAGVTLAKNIQY
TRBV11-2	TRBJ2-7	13	ASSLETGTTYEQY
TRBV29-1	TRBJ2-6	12	SVDGQSGANVLT
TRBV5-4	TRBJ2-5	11	ASRRGGTQTQY
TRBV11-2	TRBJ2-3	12	ASSAGTSADTQY
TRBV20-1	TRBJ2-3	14	SASGSRIGSADTQY
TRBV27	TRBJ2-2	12	ASSLSGSSGELF
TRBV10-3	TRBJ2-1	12	AIKGTGGSLEQF
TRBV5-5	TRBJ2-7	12	ASSPGQGLSEQY
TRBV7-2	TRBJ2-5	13	ASTRPTGGPETQY
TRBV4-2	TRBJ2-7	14	ASSQGLARGTYEQY
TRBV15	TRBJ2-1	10	ATSRDYGEQF
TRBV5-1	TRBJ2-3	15	ASSPAWSGGAADTQY
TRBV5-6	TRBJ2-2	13	ASSRQGTRAGELF
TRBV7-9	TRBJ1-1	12	ASSYGQVNTEAF
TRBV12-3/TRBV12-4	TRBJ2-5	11	ASSYAGGETQY
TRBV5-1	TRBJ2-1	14	ASSVGMTSSYNEQF
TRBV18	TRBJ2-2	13	ASSPRTESTGELF
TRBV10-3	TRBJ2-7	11	AITGDRADEQY
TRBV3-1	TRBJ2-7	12	ASQPNGASYEQY
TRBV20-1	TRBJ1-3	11	SARRYLGDTIY
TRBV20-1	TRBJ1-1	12	SARRPEGGTEAF
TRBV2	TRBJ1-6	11	ASSEVVNSPLH
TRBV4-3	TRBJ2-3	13	ASSQSSGGTDTQY
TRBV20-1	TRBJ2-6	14	SAGGTGASGANVLT
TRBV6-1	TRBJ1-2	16	ASRGMLGYLGSSYGYT
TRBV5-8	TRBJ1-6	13	ASSPGQLINSPLH
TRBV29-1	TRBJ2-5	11	SVDRGRDETQY
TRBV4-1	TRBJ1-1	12	ASSQVGQGVQAF
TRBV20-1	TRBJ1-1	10	SAWRGNTEAF
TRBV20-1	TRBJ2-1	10	SAPQWGNEQF